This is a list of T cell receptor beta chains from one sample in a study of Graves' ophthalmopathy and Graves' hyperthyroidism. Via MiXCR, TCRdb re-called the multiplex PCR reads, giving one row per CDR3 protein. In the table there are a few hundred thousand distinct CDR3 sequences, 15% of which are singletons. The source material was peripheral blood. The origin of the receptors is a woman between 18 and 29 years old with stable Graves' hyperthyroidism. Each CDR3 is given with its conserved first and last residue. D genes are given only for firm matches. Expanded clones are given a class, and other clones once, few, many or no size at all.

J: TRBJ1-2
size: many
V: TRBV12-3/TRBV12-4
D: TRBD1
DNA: TGTGCCAGCAGTTTACAGGGGGCAGGATGGGGCTACACCTTC
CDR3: CASSLQGAGWGYTF

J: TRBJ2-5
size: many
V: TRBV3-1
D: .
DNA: TGTGCCAGCAGCCTTTTCCGGGACGAGACCCAGTACTTC
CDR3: CASSLFRDETQYF

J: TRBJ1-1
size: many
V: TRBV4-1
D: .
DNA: TGCGCCAGCAGCGAAGGACCGAGGAAGACCACTGAAGCTTTCTTT
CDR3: CASSEGPRKTTEAFF

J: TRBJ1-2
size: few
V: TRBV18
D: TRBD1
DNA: TGTGCCAGCTCACCAAGGGTCGAAACGGGACAGGCGCGCTATGGCTACACCTTC
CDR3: CASSPRVETGQARYGYTF

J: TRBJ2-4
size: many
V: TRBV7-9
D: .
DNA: TGTGCCAGCAGCTTAGAACTGGCCATTAAGTACTTC
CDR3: CASSLELAIKYF

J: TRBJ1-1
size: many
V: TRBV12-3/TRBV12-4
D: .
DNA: TGTGCCAGCACCTATCTGGGACCGGGGGGTTTAGTAACTGAAGCTTTCTTT
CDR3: CASTYLGPGGLVTEAFF

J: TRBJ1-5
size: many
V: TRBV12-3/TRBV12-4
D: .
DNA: TGTGCCAGCAGTGCGGGACTAGATCAGCCCCAGCATTTT
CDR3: CASSAGLDQPQHF

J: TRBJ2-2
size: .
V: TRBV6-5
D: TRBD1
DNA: TGTGCCAGCAGTTACGCCGGGACAGGGAGCACCGGGGAGCTGTTTTTT
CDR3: CASSYAGTGSTGELFF

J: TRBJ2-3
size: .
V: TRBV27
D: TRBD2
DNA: TGTGCCAGCATGCTCTATGGGGGGGACACAGATACGCAGTATTTT
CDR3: CASMLYGGDTDTQYF

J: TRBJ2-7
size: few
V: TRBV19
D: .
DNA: TGTGCCAGTAGTATGGTTGGCCTCTTGCAGTACTTC
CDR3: CASSMVGLLQYF

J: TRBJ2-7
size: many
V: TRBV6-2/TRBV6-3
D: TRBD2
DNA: TGTGCCAGCAGACCTTACGTGGCTAGCGGTTACGAGCAGTACTTC
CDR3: CASRPYVASGYEQYF

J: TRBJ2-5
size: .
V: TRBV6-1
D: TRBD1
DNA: TGTGCCAGCAGTGAAACTAACAGGGGGGAAGAGACCCAGTACTTC
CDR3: CASSETNRGEETQYF

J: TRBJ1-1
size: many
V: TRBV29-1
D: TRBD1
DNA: TGCAGCTTTTTGACAGGGGGCACTGAAGCTTTCTTT
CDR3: CSFLTGGTEAFF

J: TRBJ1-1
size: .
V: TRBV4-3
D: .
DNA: TGCGCCAGCAGCCAAGAACCCGAGCGGGACACTGAAGCTTTCTTT
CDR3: CASSQEPERDTEAFF

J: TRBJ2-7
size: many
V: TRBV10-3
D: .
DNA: TGTGCCATCAGGCCCGGTCAGGGACACTCATCCTACGAGCAGTACTTC
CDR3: CAIRPGQGHSSYEQYF

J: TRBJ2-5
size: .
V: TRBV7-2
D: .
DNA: TGTGCCAGCAGCTGGAGGAGCCAAGAGACCCAGTACTTC
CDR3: CASSWRSQETQYF

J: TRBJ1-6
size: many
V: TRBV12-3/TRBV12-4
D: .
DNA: TGTGCCAGCAGTTTTGGGGTCTCCTATAATTCACCCCTCCACTTT
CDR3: CASSFGVSYNSPLHF

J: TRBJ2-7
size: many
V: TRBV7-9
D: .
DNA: TGTGCCAGCAGCACGACAGCAACCTACGAGCAGTACTTC
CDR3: CASSTTATYEQYF

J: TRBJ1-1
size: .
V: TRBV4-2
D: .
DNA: TGTGCCAGCAGCCAAGTGTCACCGAGCACTGAAGCTTTCTTT
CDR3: CASSQVSPSTEAFF